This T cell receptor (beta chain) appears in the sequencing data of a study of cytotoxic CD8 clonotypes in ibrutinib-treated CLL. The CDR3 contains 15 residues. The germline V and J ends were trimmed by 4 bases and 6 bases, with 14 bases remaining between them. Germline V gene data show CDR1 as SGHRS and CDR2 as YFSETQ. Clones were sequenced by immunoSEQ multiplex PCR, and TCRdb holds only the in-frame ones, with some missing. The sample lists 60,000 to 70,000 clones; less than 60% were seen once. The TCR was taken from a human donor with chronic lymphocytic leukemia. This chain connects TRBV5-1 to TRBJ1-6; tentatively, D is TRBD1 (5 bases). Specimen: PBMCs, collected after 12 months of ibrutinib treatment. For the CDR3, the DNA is TGCGCCAGCAGCCCGGCGGGACGGGGTAATTCACCCCTCCACTTT. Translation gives CASSPAGRGNSPLHF.